The rows below give T cell receptor beta chains drawn from one sample of a study of shared clonotypes between healthy human individuals. Clones were read by immunoSEQ multiplex PCR, and TCRdb kept only the in-frame ones, dropping some. Of hundreds of thousands of clones in the sample, 95% to 97% were seen once. Material: naive CD8+ T cells sorted from blood. The receptors here all came from a man between 25 and 39 years old in good health. CDR3s include the opening cysteine and the closing phenylalanine or tryptophan. D genes are given only for firm matches. The size of a clone is reported for some rows only, either as once, few or many, or as a class for expanded clones.

V gene: TRBV29-1
clone size: NA
D gene: TRBD1
J gene: TRBJ2-7
CDR3 protein: CSVRDRGINEQYF
CDR3 DNA: TGCAGCGTCCGGGACAGGGGAATCAACGAGCAGTACTTC

V gene: TRBV9
clone size: NA
D gene: NA
J gene: TRBJ2-2
CDR3 protein: CASSGASSSGELFF
CDR3 DNA: TGTGCCAGCAGCGGGGCTAGCTCCTCCGGGGAGCTGTTTTTT

V gene: TRBV11-2
clone size: NA
D gene: TRBD2
J gene: TRBJ2-1
CDR3 protein: CASSPYASGTYNEQFF
CDR3 DNA: TGTGCCAGCAGCCCCTATGCTAGCGGAACCTACAATGAGCAGTTCTTC

V gene: TRBV11-3
clone size: once
D gene: NA
J gene: TRBJ2-1
CDR3 protein: CASSLLDSDNEQFF
CDR3 DNA: TGTGCCAGCAGCTTATTGGACTCCGACAATGAGCAGTTCTTC

V gene: TRBV19
clone size: NA
D gene: NA
J gene: TRBJ2-1
CDR3 protein: CASSTYNNEQFF
CDR3 DNA: TGTGCCAGTAGTACCTACAACAATGAGCAGTTCTTC

V gene: TRBV4-3
clone size: NA
D gene: TRBD1
J gene: TRBJ2-2
CDR3 protein: CASSPFGTGGTGELFF
CDR3 DNA: TGCGCCAGCAGCCCATTCGGGACAGGGGGCACCGGGGAGCTGTTTTTT

V gene: TRBV5-1
clone size: once
D gene: NA
J gene: TRBJ2-7
CDR3 protein: CASSPQGTGTYEQYF
CDR3 DNA: TGCGCCAGCAGTCCCCAGGGCACAGGGACCTACGAGCAGTACTTC

V gene: TRBV27
clone size: NA
D gene: NA
J gene: TRBJ1-2
CDR3 protein: CASSFQGRNYGYTF
CDR3 DNA: TGTGCCAGCAGTTTCCAGGGGAGGAACTATGGCTACACCTTC

V gene: TRBV2
clone size: NA
D gene: TRBD1
J gene: TRBJ1-4
CDR3 protein: CASSEAQGATNEKLFF
CDR3 DNA: TGTGCCAGCAGTGAAGCCCAGGGGGCAACTAATGAAAAACTGTTTTTT

V gene: TRBV28
clone size: NA
D gene: TRBD1
J gene: TRBJ2-7
CDR3 protein: CASSSRDRGYEQYF
CDR3 DNA: TGTGCCAGCAGTTCCCGGGACAGGGGGTACGAGCAGTACTTC

V gene: TRBV4-1
clone size: NA
D gene: TRBD1
J gene: TRBJ2-5
CDR3 protein: CASSHRTGTGIQETQYF
CDR3 DNA: TGCGCCAGCAGCCACCGAACCGGGACAGGGATCCAAGAGACCCAGTACTTC

V gene: TRBV4-1
clone size: NA
D gene: NA
J gene: TRBJ2-7
CDR3 protein: CASSRLMVGLSSYEQYF
CDR3 DNA: TGCGCCAGCAGCCGCCTAATGGTAGGCCTAAGCTCCTACGAGCAGTACTTC

V gene: TRBV28
clone size: NA
D gene: TRBD2
J gene: TRBJ2-7
CDR3 protein: CASSHSRGGFGYEQYF
CDR3 DNA: TGTGCCAGCAGCCATAGTCGGGGGGGCTTTGGCTACGAGCAGTACTTC

V gene: TRBV7-9
clone size: NA
D gene: NA
J gene: TRBJ2-1
CDR3 protein: CASSLSLSSYNEQFF
CDR3 DNA: TGTGCCAGCAGCTTGTCACTCAGCTCCTACAATGAGCAGTTCTTC

V gene: TRBV30
clone size: NA
D gene: NA
J gene: TRBJ2-1
CDR3 protein: CAWSLVGIGYNEQFF
CDR3 DNA: TGTGCCTGGAGTCTAGTCGGGATCGGATACAATGAGCAGTTCTTC

V gene: TRBV29-1
clone size: NA
D gene: TRBD2
J gene: TRBJ2-7
CDR3 protein: CSVVPREHYEQYF
CDR3 DNA: TGCAGCGTTGTTCCGCGGGAGCACTACGAGCAGTACTTC

V gene: TRBV9
clone size: NA
D gene: NA
J gene: TRBJ2-2
CDR3 protein: CASSPLGVVTGELFF
CDR3 DNA: TGTGCCAGCAGCCCACTAGGGGTGGTCACCGGGGAGCTGTTTTTT

V gene: TRBV6-5
clone size: NA
D gene: TRBD2
J gene: TRBJ2-7
CDR3 protein: CASSRSGGSYEQYF
CDR3 DNA: TGTGCCAGCAGCAGAAGCGGGGGTTCCTACGAGCAGTACTTC

V gene: TRBV11-2
clone size: NA
D gene: NA
J gene: TRBJ2-7
CDR3 protein: CASSPLREAYEQYF
CDR3 DNA: TGTGCCAGCAGCCCTCTTCGAGAGGCCTACGAGCAGTACTTC

V gene: TRBV19
clone size: NA
D gene: NA
J gene: TRBJ2-7
CDR3 protein: CASSPVGTYEQYF
CDR3 DNA: TGTGCCAGTAGTCCGGTGGGCACCTACGAGCAGTACTTC

V gene: TRBV4-1
clone size: NA
D gene: TRBD2
J gene: TRBJ2-1
CDR3 protein: CASSPTSGGGEQFF
CDR3 DNA: TGCGCCAGCAGCCCGACTAGCGGGGGGGGTGAGCAGTTCTTC

V gene: TRBV15
clone size: NA
D gene: NA
J gene: TRBJ2-7
CDR3 protein: CATSASPRSSYEQYF
CDR3 DNA: TGTGCCACCAGCGCCTCTCCTCGAAGCTCCTACGAGCAGTACTTC

V gene: TRBV18
clone size: NA
D gene: TRBD2
J gene: TRBJ2-3
CDR3 protein: CASSPPGLAGKDTQYF
CDR3 DNA: TGTGCCAGCTCACCGCCTGGACTAGCGGGAAAAGATACGCAGTATTTT

V gene: TRBV28
clone size: NA
D gene: NA
J gene: TRBJ1-4
CDR3 protein: CASSLEGQVNEKLFF
CDR3 DNA: TGTGCCAGCAGTTTAGAAGGGCAGGTTAATGAAAAACTGTTTTTT

V gene: TRBV19
clone size: NA
D gene: NA
J gene: TRBJ2-7
CDR3 protein: CASSIIGGRDYEQYF
CDR3 DNA: TGTGCCAGTAGTATAATAGGCGGCAGAGACTACGAGCAGTACTTC

V gene: TRBV12-2
clone size: NA
D gene: NA
J gene: TRBJ2-7
CDR3 protein: CASLDAYEQYF
CDR3 DNA: TGTGCAAGTCTGGACGCCTACGAGCAGTACTTC

V gene: TRBV7-9
clone size: NA
D gene: NA
J gene: TRBJ1-4
CDR3 protein: CASSSSGGPLGEKLFF
CDR3 DNA: TGTGCCAGCAGCTCATCTGGGGGCCCTCTTGGTGAAAAACTGTTTTTT

V gene: TRBV4-1
clone size: NA
D gene: TRBD1
J gene: TRBJ2-7
CDR3 protein: CASSHTGGAFGEQYF
CDR3 DNA: TGCGCCAGCAGCCACACAGGGGGAGCCTTTGGCGAGCAGTACTTC

V gene: TRBV29-1
clone size: NA
D gene: NA
J gene: TRBJ2-1
CDR3 protein: CSVEVSGSYNEQFF
CDR3 DNA: TGCAGCGTTGAGGTTAGCGGTTCATACAATGAGCAGTTCTTC

V gene: TRBV28
clone size: NA
D gene: TRBD1
J gene: TRBJ2-7
CDR3 protein: CASIPGGTGYEQYF
CDR3 DNA: TGTGCCAGCATTCCAGGAGGGACAGGTTACGAGCAGTACTTC

V gene: TRBV10-2
clone size: NA
D gene: NA
J gene: TRBJ2-7
CDR3 protein: CASMERTYEQYF
CDR3 DNA: TGCGCCAGCATGGAACGCACCTACGAGCAGTACTTC

V gene: TRBV9
clone size: NA
D gene: NA
J gene: TRBJ2-7
CDR3 protein: CASSVGGLNDYEQYF
CDR3 DNA: TGTGCCAGCAGCGTAGGAGGGTTAAACGACTACGAGCAGTACTTC

V gene: TRBV27
clone size: many
D gene: NA
J gene: TRBJ2-2
CDR3 protein: CASRPGTSITGELFF
CDR3 DNA: TGTGCCAGCAGACCAGGGACAAGCATCACCGGGGAGCTGTTTTTT

V gene: TRBV30
clone size: NA
D gene: TRBD2
J gene: TRBJ2-7
CDR3 protein: CAWSFPSGSYEQYF
CDR3 DNA: TGTGCCTGGAGTTTTCCTAGCGGGAGCTACGAGCAGTACTTC

V gene: TRBV30
clone size: NA
D gene: TRBD1
J gene: TRBJ1-2
CDR3 protein: CAWYNGQESNYGYTF
CDR3 DNA: TGTGCCTGGTACAACGGACAGGAATCTAACTATGGCTACACCTTC

V gene: TRBV20-1
clone size: once
D gene: NA
J gene: TRBJ2-7
CDR3 protein: CSARSYEQYF
CDR3 DNA: TGCAGTGCTAGAAGCTACGAGCAGTACTTC

V gene: TRBV6-1
clone size: NA
D gene: TRBD2
J gene: TRBJ2-7
CDR3 protein: CASRSGGSYEQYF
CDR3 DNA: TGTGCCAGCAGGTCCGGGGGGAGCTACGAGCAGTACTTC

V gene: TRBV6-6
clone size: NA
D gene: NA
J gene: TRBJ1-5
CDR3 protein: CASSDGRLEPQHF
CDR3 DNA: TGTGCCAGCAGCGACGGGCGTTTGGAGCCCCAGCATTTT

V gene: TRBV9
clone size: NA
D gene: NA
J gene: TRBJ2-1
CDR3 protein: CASSAHRVGYEQFF
CDR3 DNA: TGTGCCAGCAGCGCCCACAGGGTCGGCTATGAGCAGTTCTTC

V gene: TRBV7-9
clone size: NA
D gene: TRBD2
J gene: TRBJ2-1
CDR3 protein: CASSPPSGRAYEQFF
CDR3 DNA: TGTGCCAGCAGCCCACCTAGCGGGAGGGCTTATGAGCAGTTCTTC

V gene: TRBV30
clone size: NA
D gene: NA
J gene: TRBJ2-7
CDR3 protein: CAWSNWDSTYEQYF
CDR3 DNA: TGTGCCTGGAGTAACTGGGACTCTACCTACGAGCAGTACTTC

V gene: TRBV20-1
clone size: once
D gene: NA
J gene: TRBJ2-7
CDR3 protein: CSATGDYEQYF
CDR3 DNA: TGCAGTGCTACAGGAGACTACGAGCAGTACTTC

V gene: TRBV25-1
clone size: NA
D gene: TRBD1
J gene: TRBJ2-7
CDR3 protein: CATGQGRHEQYF
CDR3 DNA: TGTGCCACAGGACAGGGTAGACACGAGCAGTACTTC

V gene: TRBV7-9
clone size: NA
D gene: NA
J gene: TRBJ2-7
CDR3 protein: CASSFIDRDLSYEQYF
CDR3 DNA: TGTGCCAGCAGTTTCATTGACCGGGACCTCTCCTACGAGCAGTACTTC

V gene: TRBV11-2
clone size: NA
D gene: NA
J gene: TRBJ2-2
CDR3 protein: CASRQINTGELFF
CDR3 DNA: TGTGCCAGCAGACAAATTAACACCGGGGAGCTGTTTTTT

V gene: TRBV10-3
clone size: NA
D gene: NA
J gene: TRBJ1-2
CDR3 protein: CAISDADGSPFPYGYTF
CDR3 DNA: TGTGCCATCAGTGATGCCGACGGAAGCCCATTCCCTTATGGCTACACCTTC

V gene: TRBV11-2
clone size: NA
D gene: NA
J gene: TRBJ2-3
CDR3 protein: CASSLDSGTDTQYF
CDR3 DNA: TGTGCCAGCAGCTTAGATAGCGGCACAGATACGCAGTATTTT

V gene: TRBV4-3
clone size: once
D gene: NA
J gene: TRBJ2-3
CDR3 protein: CASSQEASTVDTQYF
CDR3 DNA: TGCGCCAGCAGCCAAGAAGCTAGTACGGTGGATACGCAGTATTTT

V gene: TRBV7-9
clone size: NA
D gene: NA
J gene: TRBJ2-7
CDR3 protein: CASSSTGYEQYF
CDR3 DNA: TGTGCCAGCAGCTCGACAGGCTACGAGCAGTACTTC

V gene: TRBV11-2
clone size: NA
D gene: TRBD1
J gene: TRBJ2-7
CDR3 protein: CASSLVGRTGAYEQYF
CDR3 DNA: TGTGCCAGCAGCTTAGTGGGGAGGACAGGGGCCTACGAGCAGTACTTC